Listed below are T cell receptor beta chains from one sample, sequenced in a study of shared clonotypes between healthy human individuals. Sequencing was performed with immunoSEQ multiplex PCR; in TCRdb, only in-frame clones are kept and a portion is missing. The sample holds millions of clones, 85% to 95% seen once. Sequencing was carried out using naive CD8+ T cells sorted from blood. Receptors were obtained from a man aged 18 to 35 in good health. The CDR3 runs from the conserved cysteine through the conserved F or W. The order of the fields is D gene, clone size, V gene, J gene, CDR3 DNA, CDR3 protein. D genes are given only for firm matches. Rows give clone size only sometimes, using once, few, many, or a class for an expanded clone.

D: NA; size: NA; V: TRBV7-6; J: TRBJ1-3; DNA: TGTGCCAGCAGCCCCCAGATAGGGGGGACGAGCAGCTCTGGAAACACCATATATTTT; CDR3: CASSPQIGGTSSSGNTIYF
D: NA; size: NA; V: TRBV19; J: TRBJ1-5; DNA: TGTGCCAGTAGTATTTTTTTGGTCTACGGAGATCAGCCCCAGCATTTT; CDR3: CASSIFLVYGDQPQHF
D: NA; size: few; V: TRBV11-2; J: TRBJ2-7; DNA: TGTGCCAGCAGCTTATCCACGGGACGGTATGGGCAGTACTTC; CDR3: CASSLSTGRYGQYF
D: NA; size: NA; V: TRBV11-2; J: TRBJ2-1; DNA: TGTGCCAGCAGCTTAGAGCCAGGTCACAATGAGCAGTTCTTC; CDR3: CASSLEPGHNEQFF
D: NA; size: once; V: TRBV4-1; J: TRBJ1-5; DNA: TGCGCCAGCAGCCAAGGGGGGAGTTATAGCAATCAGCCCCAGCATTTT; CDR3: CASSQGGSYSNQPQHF
D: TRBD1; size: NA; V: TRBV5-6; J: TRBJ2-5; DNA: TGTGCCAGCAGCTTGTGGGGACAGCAAGAGACCCAGTACTTC; CDR3: CASSLWGQQETQYF
D: NA; size: NA; V: TRBV5-1; J: TRBJ2-7; DNA: TGCGCCAGCAGCTGGGGAAAGGGGGACGAGCAGTACTTC; CDR3: CASSWGKGDEQYF
D: NA; size: NA; V: TRBV6-1; J: TRBJ1-5; DNA: TGTGCCAGCAGTGAGACCGACTCGGGCTTAGACAATCAGCCCCAGCATTTT; CDR3: CASSETDSGLDNQPQHF
D: NA; size: NA; V: TRBV5-1; J: TRBJ2-1; DNA: TGCGCCAGCAGCGACAGGGAGGTTTGGAATGAGCAGTTCTTC; CDR3: CASSDREVWNEQFF
D: NA; size: NA; V: TRBV2; J: TRBJ2-1; DNA: TGTGCCAGCAGTCAAGGGACACATGGTGAGCAGTTCTTC; CDR3: CASSQGTHGEQFF
D: TRBD1; size: once; V: TRBV6-1; J: TRBJ1-5; DNA: TGTGCCAGCAGTGAAGTGCAGGGGGCAGGACAGCCCCAGCATTTT; CDR3: CASSEVQGAGQPQHF
D: NA; size: NA; V: TRBV11-1; J: TRBJ1-1; DNA: TGTGCCAGCAGTCCCCCGTCCCTGAACACTGAAGCTTTCTTT; CDR3: CASSPPSLNTEAFF
D: TRBD2; size: NA; V: TRBV7-9; J: TRBJ2-1; DNA: TGTGCCAGCAGCTTCCTAGCGGGGGGGCCCAATGAGCAGTTCTTC; CDR3: CASSFLAGGPNEQFF
D: TRBD1; size: NA; V: TRBV27; J: TRBJ2-5; DNA: TGTGCCAGCAGTGAGACAGGGTTAAAGACCCAGTACTTC; CDR3: CASSETGLKTQYF
D: NA; size: NA; V: TRBV30; J: TRBJ2-6; DNA: TGTGCCTGGGATTCGTGGTCTGGGGCCAACGTCCTGACTTTC; CDR3: CAWDSWSGANVLTF
D: NA; size: once; V: TRBV4-2; J: TRBJ2-7; DNA: TGTGCCAGCAGCCCGCGCCCAGAATCCTACGAGCAGTACTTC; CDR3: CASSPRPESYEQYF
D: TRBD1; size: NA; V: TRBV9; J: TRBJ1-1; DNA: TGTGCCAGCAGCGGCTGGGACAGCGACACTGAAGCTTTCTTT; CDR3: CASSGWDSDTEAFF
D: NA; size: NA; V: TRBV28; J: TRBJ1-1; DNA: TGTGCCAGCAGTTTAGTAGCCCCTGAAGCTTTCTTT; CDR3: CASSLVAPEAFF
D: TRBD2; size: NA; V: TRBV7-9; J: TRBJ2-1; DNA: TGTGCCAGCAGCCTGGGACTAGCGGGAGGCCCCGGGAATGAGCAGTTCTTC; CDR3: CASSLGLAGGPGNEQFF
D: NA; size: NA; V: TRBV18; J: TRBJ1-3; DNA: TGTGCCAGCTCACCGGATACGGAGAAACTGCCAGCCATATATTTT; CDR3: CASSPDTEKLPAIYF
D: TRBD1; size: NA; V: TRBV27; J: TRBJ1-2; DNA: TGTGCCAGCAGTTTACTGGGGACAGGGTGGAACTATGGCTACACCTTC; CDR3: CASSLLGTGWNYGYTF
D: NA; size: NA; V: TRBV27; J: TRBJ2-7; DNA: TGTGCCAGCAGTTCTCCGGGTGGTTACGAGCAGTACTTC; CDR3: CASSSPGGYEQYF
D: NA; size: NA; V: TRBV5-1; J: TRBJ2-7; DNA: TGCGCCAGCAGCAATGGACTGAACACCTACGAGCAGTACTTC; CDR3: CASSNGLNTYEQYF
D: NA; size: NA; V: TRBV28; J: TRBJ2-7; DNA: TGTGCCAGCAGTTTCGACGGCGGGGAGCAGTACTTC; CDR3: CASSFDGGEQYF
D: NA; size: NA; V: TRBV5-6; J: TRBJ2-2; DNA: TGTGCCAGCAGCTTATTTCAAGCAGGACCGCACGGGGAGCTGTTTTTT; CDR3: CASSLFQAGPHGELFF
D: NA; size: NA; V: TRBV2; J: TRBJ1-2; DNA: TGTGCCAGCAGTGATTCCCTATCTAACTATGGCTACACCTTC; CDR3: CASSDSLSNYGYTF
D: NA; size: NA; V: TRBV5-4; J: TRBJ2-3; DNA: TGTGCCAGCAGCTTGGGGGGGCCGGATACGCAGTATTTT; CDR3: CASSLGGPDTQYF
D: NA; size: NA; V: TRBV15; J: TRBJ2-7; DNA: TGTGCCACCAGGGACAGCTCCTACGAGCAGTACTTC; CDR3: CATRDSSYEQYF
D: NA; size: NA; V: TRBV7-6; J: TRBJ1-1; DNA: TGTGCCAGCAGCCCGCGCGAAGGGGGAACTGAAGCTTTCTTT; CDR3: CASSPREGGTEAFF
D: TRBD2; size: NA; V: TRBV9; J: TRBJ2-3; DNA: TGTGCCAGCAGCGTAATGCGGGAGGTAACAGATACGCAGTATTTT; CDR3: CASSVMREVTDTQYF